The 20 T cell receptor beta chains presented below share a single source sample, sequenced in a study of blood T cells in healthy people across ages. The use of a sample-barcoded 5' primer and a J-beta primer mix characterized a second PCR of roughly 6 to 11 cycles. In TCRdb, the 5' RACE reads were re-called with MiXCR into one record per CDR3 protein. This table holds roughly 1.5 million distinct CDR3 sequences, less than 45% found once. Sequencing was performed on blood. These receptors were taken from a woman between 18 and 30 years old in good health.

This clonotype was detected only a few times. The chain joins TRBV7-9 to TRBJ2-7; D remains unclear. V was clipped by 5 bases and J by 4 bases, with 21 bases between them. The germline CDR1 and CDR2 sequences are SEHNR and FQNEAQ (reference sequence). CDR3 size: 16 residues. CDR3 protein: CASSTQWTARPYEQYF. In nucleotides, the CDR3 is TGTGCCAGCAGCACTCAGTGGACGGCCAGGCCATACGAGCAGTACTTC.

The V and J genes are TRBV20-1 and TRBJ2-7; the D is unclear. This CDR3 has 15 amino acids. CDR1 is DFQATT and CDR2 is SNEGSKA in the germline V gene (reference sequence). The germline V and J ends were trimmed by 5 bases and 0 bases, with 17 bases remaining between them. The CDR3 DNA follows: TGCAGTGCTGCCTCGGGTGCGGTTTCCTCCTACGAGCAGTACTTC. Translated, it gives CSAASGAVSSYEQYF.

The gene calls are TRBV20-1 and TRBJ2-4, with 9 bases identical to TRBD2. The junction had 5 bases not matched to a gene; V was cut back by 5 bases and J by 0 bases. Germline V lookup: CDR1 DFQATT, CDR2 SNEGSKA (reference sequence). CDR3 length: 15 residues. CDR3 in DNA: TGCAGTGCTCACCTAGCGGGGATAGCCAAAAACATTCAGTACTTC. Its translation is CSAHLAGIAKNIQYF.

This clonotype has just a few counts. V usage is TRBV29-1 and J usage is TRBJ1-1, with TRBD1 matching over 7 bases. Germline V CDR1 and CDR2: SQVTM, ANQGSEA. V shed 6 bases and J 1 base; nucleotides not matched to a gene: 5. This CDR3 comprises 13 residues. CDR3 nucleotide sequence: TGCAGCGTACGGGGACAGTGGAACACTGAAGCTTTCTTT. It translates to CSVRGQWNTEAFF.

V gene TRBV4-3 combines with J gene TRBJ1-2; no clear D gene. V was pared by 1 base and J by 4 bases, with 10 bases between. This CDR3 region has 14 residues. Germline V lookup: CDR1 LGHNA, CDR2 YSLEER. The CDR3 loop is CASSQARVLYGYTF. The CDR3 region has the DNA TGCGCCAGCAGCCAAGCGAGGGTGCTCTATGGCTACACCTTC.

This chain links TRBV25-1 with TRBJ2-1; 7 bases are a match to TRBD2. Matching the DNA end better, TRBJ2-7 makes the J call doubtful. This CDR3 is 16 amino acids long. Germline values: CDR1 MGHDK, CDR2 SYGVNS. The CDR3 is CASSVRGGSSYNEQYF. Here the CDR3 DNA reads TGTGCCAGCAGTGTTAGGGGCGGGAGCTCCTACAATGAGCAGTACTTC.

This clonotype was picked up a small number of times. The V call is TRBV20-1, the J call TRBJ1-1; D is unresolved. CDR1 and CDR2 from the germline V gene are DFQATT and SNEGSKA (reference sequence). Trimming pared 7 bases from V and 6 bases from J, leaving 12 bases between. The length of the CDR3 is 11 residues. The DNA of the CDR3 is TGCAGTGTTCCTCGTGGGGCTGAAGCTTTCTTT. It specifies CSVPRGAEAFF.

CDR3 nucleotides: TGCAGTGCTAGCCCGATTAGCGGGAGACTCTCAGATACGCAGTATTTT. Translated, it gives CSASPISGRLSDTQYF. J is TRBJ2-3 and V is TRBV20-1; 9 positions match TRBD2. Germline CDR1 is DFQATT and CDR2 is SNEGSKA (reference sequence). The V segment lost 3 bases and the J segment 4 bases; nucleotides outside the gene matches: 11. The CDR3 loop spans 16 amino acids.

This rearrangement joins TRBV13 to TRBJ2-7, with D unresolved. V lost 6 bases and J lost 6, with 18 bases in between. The length of the CDR3 is 14 residues. Germline assignment: CDR1 PRHDT and CDR2 FYEKMQ (reference sequence). The chain's CDR3 is CASRRASSSPEQYF. CDR3 in DNA: TGTGCCAGCAGAAGGGCCAGCTCCAGCCCCGAGCAGTACTTC.

The chain is built from TRBV6-2 or TRBV6-3 and TRBJ2-5; D may be TRBD2 (6 bases). The germline V gene has CDR1 MNHEY and CDR2 SVGEGT. This CDR3 has 15 amino acids. Trimming took off 3 bases at V and 6 bases at J, with 17 bases between the two ends. The CDR3 DNA sequence: TGTGCCAGCAGTTATGTGGCGAGAGGGAGGAAGACCCAGTACTTC. This codes for CASSYVARGRKTQYF.

This chain joins TRBV7-9 and TRBJ2-7, with 8 bases fitting TRBD2. The CDR3 covers 14 residues. Germline values: CDR1 SEHNR, CDR2 FQNEAQ (reference sequence). The V gene end was trimmed by 0 bases and the J gene end by 5 bases; junction bases not matched to a gene: 3. The CDR3 coding sequence is TGTGCCAGCAGCTTAGCGCTGCGGGGGGACGAGCAGTACTTC. Protein sequence: CASSLALRGDEQYF.

This clonotype was counted a few times. The chain carries TRBV6-5 and TRBJ2-1; 10 bases are shared with TRBD1. CDR3 size: 15 residues. Germline-derived CDR1 and CDR2 are MNHEY and SVGAGI. J was trimmed by 2 bases and V by 6 bases; bases with no gene match: 4. CDR3: CASRKGTGAYNEQFF. The CDR3 DNA is TGTGCCAGCAGAAAGGGGACAGGGGCCTACAATGAGCAGTTCTTC.

With regard to this clonotype: A single base separates this from a much larger clone, so it may be a read error. The chain carries TRBV4-3 and TRBJ2-4; D is possibly TRBD1 or TRBD2 (5 bases each). The ends were cut back, 0 bases at V and 1 base at J, with 10 bases in the middle. The CDR3 runs 16 residues. The germline gives CDR1 LGHNA, CDR2 YSLEER. CDR3 amino acids: CASSQDRGPAKNIQYF. DNA for the CDR3: TGCGCCAGCAGCCAAGATCGGGGACCGGCCAAAAACATTCAGTACTTC.

V is TRBV20-1 and J is TRBJ1-2; no clear D. There are 12 residues in the CDR3. V lost 5 bases and J lost 2, with 9 bases in between. Per the germline V gene, CDR1 is DFQATT and CDR2 is SNEGSKA (reference sequence). The CDR3: CSAYALNYGYTF. The CDR3 DNA sequence: TGCAGTGCTTATGCTCTAAACTATGGCTACACCTTC.

The CDR3 coding sequence is TGCGCCAGCAGCCAAAACCCATCTAGCGGGGGGGGCACAGATACGCAGTATTTT. Amino acids: CASSQNPSSGGGTDTQYF. V usage is TRBV4-1 and J usage is TRBJ2-3, with 12 bases aligning to TRBD2. The germline V gene encodes CDR1 MGHRA and CDR2 YSYEKL. J was trimmed by 1 base and V by 2 bases; bases with no gene match: 7. CDR3 length: 18 residues.

The chain is built from TRBV7-2 and TRBJ2-4; D is possibly TRBD1 or TRBD2 (6 bases each). TRBJ2-7 matches the DNA end more closely, so the J call is doubtful. CDR3 length: 14 residues. The germline V gene encodes CDR1 SGHTA and CDR2 FQGNSA. As DNA, the CDR3 is TGTGCCAGCAGCTTAGCTATAGGGGGGCGCGAGCAGTACTTC. Protein product: CASSLAIGGREQYF.

This clonotype was seen more than once but under ten times. V is TRBV12-3 or TRBV12-4 and J is TRBJ2-1, with 10 bases aligning to TRBD2. The CDR3 contains 15 residues. The V gene end was trimmed by 6 bases and the J gene end by 3 bases; junction bases not matched to a gene: 5. The CDR3 coding sequence is TGTGCCAGCAGCACTCTAGCGGGAGACTACAATGAGCAGTTCTTC. Translating it yields CASSTLAGDYNEQFF.

V usage is TRBV29-1 and J usage is TRBJ2-7; no definite D call. CDR1 is SQVTM, CDR2 ANQGSEA, per germline. V lost 5 bases and J lost 3, with 11 bases in between. The CDR3 spans 12 residues. The CDR3 reads CSVLTLGYEQYF. The CDR3 DNA sequence: TGCAGCGTTCTGACTTTAGGCTACGAGCAGTACTTC.

The chain combines TRBV20-1 with TRBJ1-2; 7 nucleotides line up with TRBD1. CDR3 length: 14 amino acids. The germline gives CDR1 DFQATT, CDR2 SNEGSKA (reference sequence). V shed 3 bases, J shed 4 bases, and the junction held 8 bases outside the gene matches. CDR3 sequence reads: CSASLAGGTYGYTF. The CDR3 DNA reads TGCAGTGCTAGTCTGGCAGGGGGGACCTATGGCTACACCTTC.

This chain links TRBV27 with TRBJ1-2; 9 bases fit TRBD1. The ends lost 4 bases at V and 9 bases at J; junction bases unmatched: 6. The CDR3 spans 13 residues. Germline lookup yields CDR1 MNHEY and CDR2 SMNVEV (reference sequence). CDR3 region: CASSSRDRVSYTF. CDR3 sequence (DNA): TGTGCCAGCAGTTCCCGGGACAGGGTTAGCTACACCTTC.